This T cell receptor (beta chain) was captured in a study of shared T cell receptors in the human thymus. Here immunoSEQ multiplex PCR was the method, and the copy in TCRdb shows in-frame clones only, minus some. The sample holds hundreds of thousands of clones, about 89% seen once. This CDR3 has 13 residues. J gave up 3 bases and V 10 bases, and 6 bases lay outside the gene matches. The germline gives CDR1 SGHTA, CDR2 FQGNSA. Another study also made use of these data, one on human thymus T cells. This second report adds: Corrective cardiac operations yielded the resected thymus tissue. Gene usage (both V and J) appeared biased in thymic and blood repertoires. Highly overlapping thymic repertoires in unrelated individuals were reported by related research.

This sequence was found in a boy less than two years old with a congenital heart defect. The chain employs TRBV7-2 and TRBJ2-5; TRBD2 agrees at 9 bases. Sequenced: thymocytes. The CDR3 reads CAMKTSGEETQYF. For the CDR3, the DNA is TGTGCCATGAAGACTAGCGGTGAAGAGACCCAGTACTTC.